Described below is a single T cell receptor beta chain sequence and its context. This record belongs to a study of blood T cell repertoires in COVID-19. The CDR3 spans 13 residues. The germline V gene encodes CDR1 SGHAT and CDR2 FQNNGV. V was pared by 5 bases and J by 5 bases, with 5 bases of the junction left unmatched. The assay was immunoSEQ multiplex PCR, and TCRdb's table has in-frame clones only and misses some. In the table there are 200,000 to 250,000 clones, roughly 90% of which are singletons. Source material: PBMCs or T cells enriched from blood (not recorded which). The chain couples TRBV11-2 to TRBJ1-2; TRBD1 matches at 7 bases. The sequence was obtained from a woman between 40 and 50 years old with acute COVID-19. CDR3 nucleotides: TGTGCCAGCAGCGGTGGCAGGGGGTATGGCTACACCTTC. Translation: CASSGGRGYGYTF.